This T cell receptor (beta chain) emerged from a study of T-cell memory formation after mild COVID-19 (dated by TCRdb to about 2021). Turning to the overall study: TCR sequence clusters from the two donors were found to be largely donor specific. Longitudinal TCRalpha and TCRbeta repertoire sequencing tracked T-cell clones expanding and contracting after mild COVID-19 in a couple of donors. The cohort was made up of two young adult volunteers, one female and one male, who were previously healthy. The full study reports these points: Some responding clones were detected in pre-infection memory, which suggested that pre-existing cross-reactive memory T cells had joined the SARS-CoV-2 response. Clones contracting from day 15 to 85 had balanced CD4/CD8 phenotypes, while a second wave expanding from day 15 to 37 was biased towards CD4+. Contracting CD4+ clones turned up mainly in the CM and EM memory subsets, whereas EMRA was where CD8+ clones were enriched. SARS-CoV-2 specificity was not confirmed for the second-wave clones peaking on day 37. The study included only a couple of mild cases, and larger cohorts that include severe cases with pre-infection samples were judged to be necessary.

PBMCs were isolated by Ficoll-Paque density gradient centrifugation. This clonotype was counted only a few times. There is no known antigen for this receptor. No much larger clone exists at a distance of one base, and base qualities are not known. The listed sequencing device is Illumina NovaSeq 6000. cDNA libraries for TCRalpha and TCRbeta were prepared by 5'RACE using constant-segment primers, with sample barcodes and unique molecular identifiers added. Trizol reagent was used to extract RNA from every sample. Libraries were amplified in two PCR steps, with a second sample barcode and Illumina TruSeq adapters added in the second step. Sequencing of the libraries was done on an Illumina NovaSeq, producing 2 x 150 bp paired-end reads. Processing in the source paper ran as follows. Reads were demultiplexed and collapsed into UMI-guided consensus sequences with migec v1.2.7. With mixcr v2.1.11, UMI consensuses were aligned to TRA and TRB V and J templates and assembled into clonotypes. Expanded or contracted clonotypes were those called significant by both edgeR and NoisET, with noise models trained on biological replicates. For edgeR calls, the thresholds were a false discovery rate-adjusted p below 0.01 and a log2 fold-change of 1. As an exploratory analysis of dynamics, max-normalized trajectories of the 1000 most abundant clonotypes were examined with PCA combined with hierarchical clustering. Separately sequenced CD4+ and CD8+ repertoires were used to assign a CD4 or CD8 phenotype to each responding clone. TCRdb reworked the public reads: Q25 trimming with fastp, MiXCR clone assembly, productive beta chains retained. Each CDR3 protein gets just one entry, which takes the most common genes and DNA from the rows behind it. These V and J calls are TCRdb output, not the study's own analysis. Counted in this sample were around 180,000 distinct CDR3 sequences; approximately 18% of them appeared once. The ten largest clonotypes hold 3.9% of the sample.

The clonotype originates from a man between 18 and 29 years old who had mild COVID-19 (a few samples of this study predate the infection). The sample titles of this study are shuffled in the database, so cell type and time point are left out; the donor was told from shared clones. Sequenced input: PBMCs or a T cell subset sorted from them (not recorded which).

The DNA sequence is given as TGTGCCAGCAGATCCTCGGGGGGAAAAGGGACTGAAGCTTTCTTT. It encodes CASRSSGGKGTEAFF. In this chain, TRBV12-3 or TRBV12-4 is recombined with TRBJ1-1, with TRBD1 as a weak D call on 5 bases. The cysteine opens and the phenylalanine closes a CDR3 of 15 amino acids. The DNA shown is the 45-base CDR3, in frame from base 1. V is clipped by 6 bases and J by 5 bases, and the sequence between their germline boundaries is 19 bases long.